The present T cell receptor beta chain was sequenced within a study of shared clonotypes between healthy human individuals. Clones were read by immunoSEQ multiplex PCR, and TCRdb kept only the in-frame ones, dropping some. The data show around 330,000 clones, under 80% seen once. This CDR3 has 17 amino acids. Germline-derived CDR1 and CDR2 are SGHTA and FQGTGA. V was pared by 1 base and J by 1 base, with 16 bases between. Specimen: memory CD4+ T cells sorted from blood. Subset denoted: CD45RA-negative fraction. The source of this sequence is a man aged 25-40 years in good health. The gene calls are TRBV7-3 and TRBJ2-5, with D uncertain. The CDR3 here is CASSLKTGQQVQETQYF. CDR3 nucleotides: TGTGCCAGCAGCTTAAAGACGGGCCAGCAAGTCCAAGAGACCCAGTACTTC.